Presented here are 31 T cell receptor beta chains from one specimen sequenced in a study of T cells expressing NK-cell markers (TCRdb year 2020). Receptor libraries were prepared by 5' RACE. TCRdb records Illumina HiSeq 2000 as the sequencer. TCRdb reprocessed the reads and assigns one entry to each CDR3 protein sequence, leaving out DNA. The sample table gives about 120,000 distinct CDR3 sequences. The ten most abundant clones make up under 20% of the sample. Sequenced input: blood T cells: a sorted CD56 or NKG2C T cell subset, CD4+ or CD8+ T cells, or bulk PBMC T cells (not recorded which). The receptor source for this set is a woman between 18 and 75 years old in good health.

V usage is TRBV9 and J usage is TRBJ2-3; the D call from TCRdb, TRBD2, cannot be confirmed without DNA. This CDR3 is 17 amino acids long. The germline V gene encodes CDR1 SGDLS and CDR2 YYNGEE. CDR3 sequence: CASSVESSGGARNTQYF.

The chain combines TRBV7-9 with TRBJ2-5; TCRdb reports TRBD2, a call that lacks DNA to check it against. This CDR3 contains 14 residues. In germline, CDR1 is SEHNR, CDR2 FQNEAQ (reference sequence). Here the CDR3 reads CASSFPSPRETQYF.

V gene TRBV4-1 combines with J gene TRBJ1-2. The CDR3 covers 13 residues. Germline V CDR1 and CDR2: MGHRA, YSYEKL. The chain's CDR3 is CASSPDAGYGYTF.

This chain connects TRBV7-2 to TRBJ2-3; absent DNA, TCRdb's TRBD1 call cannot be checked. In germline, CDR1 is SGHTA, CDR2 FQGNSA. The CDR3 covers 14 residues. The chain's CDR3 is CASRGRGTADTQYF. The full variable domain, completed using reference TRBV7-2 and TRBJ2-3, is GAGVSQSPSNKVTEKGKDVELRCDPISGHTALYWYRQSLGQGLEFLIYFQGNSAPDKSGLPSDRFSAERTGGSVSTLTIQRTQQEDSAVYLCASRGRGTADTQYFGPGTRLTVL.

The chain has TRBV7-2 and TRBJ1-5; the D call from TCRdb, TRBD1, cannot be confirmed without DNA. Germline-derived CDR1 and CDR2 are SGHTA and FQGNSA. CDR3 length: 16 amino acids. CDR3 in amino acids: CASSLGWQGNNQPQHF.

The chain combines TRBV28 with TRBJ2-1; TCRdb names TRBD2, which stays unverified in the absence of DNA. The CDR3 is 16 amino acids. Germline V gene data show CDR1 as MDHEN and CDR2 as SYDVKM. The CDR3 region is CASRYHASGSYNEQFF.

The CDR3 loop is CASSTSKAGELFF. J is TRBJ2-2 and V is TRBV7-6; as DNA is missing, the TRBD2 call by TCRdb cannot be tested. Germline values: CDR1 SGHVS, CDR2 FNYEAQ. This CDR3 has 13 amino acids.

The chain is built from TRBV12-3 or TRBV12-4 and TRBJ2-1; absent DNA, TCRdb's TRBD1 call cannot be checked. CDR3 size: 13 residues. The CDR3 sequence is CASRDRGFNEQFF.

The rearrangement joins TRBV2 to TRBJ1-5; TCRdb gives TRBD1 as the D gene, but with no DNA this cannot be confirmed. CDR3 length equals 14 residues. From germline, CDR1 is SNHLY and CDR2 FYNNEI. The CDR3 sequence is CASGGGESNQPQHF.

The rearrangement uses TRBV5-6 and TRBJ1-5. CDR3 length: 14 residues. The germline V gene has CDR1 SGHDT and CDR2 YYEEEE. CDR3 loop: CASSFRRVPEPQHF.

The V and J genes are TRBV15 and TRBJ2-3. The CDR3 is made up of 16 amino acids. From germline, CDR1 is LNHNV and CDR2 YYDKDF (reference sequence). The CDR3 loop reads CATSRLSALSTDTQYF.

The chain employs TRBV4-3 and TRBJ2-5. Germline V gives CDR1 LGHNA, CDR2 YSLEER. CDR3 length: 15 amino acids. The CDR3 reads CASSQDFRLQETQYF.

V gene TRBV12-3 or TRBV12-4 combines with J gene TRBJ1-5. The CDR3 extends over 14 amino acids. CDR3 protein: CASSPGASGGPQHF.

This sequence joins TRBV4-2 and TRBJ1-1. CDR1 LGHNA and CDR2 YNFKEQ come from the germline V gene. The CDR3 runs to 14 residues. The chain's CDR3 is CASSQDPGSTEAFF.

The chain carries TRBV4-3 and TRBJ2-7. The CDR3 is 14 residues long. Germline V gene data show CDR1 as LGHNA and CDR2 as YSLEER. The CDR3 sequence: CASSQDGADYEQYF.

The gene calls are TRBV27 and TRBJ2-1; the TCRdb D gene call, TRBD2, has no DNA to confirm it. This CDR3 spans 14 amino acids. Germline CDR1 reads MNHEY; CDR2 reads SMNVEV (reference sequence). The CDR3 protein is CASSATSGGVQQFF.

The CDR3 reads CASSLGTALPETQYF. The J gene is TRBJ2-5, the V gene TRBV7-3; TCRdb picks TRBD1, but there is no DNA to check that call. The CDR3 totals 15 residues. Germline values: CDR1 SGHTA, CDR2 FQGTGA.

This chain links TRBV21-1 with TRBJ1-4; TCRdb's assignment of TRBD1 cannot be checked, as there is no DNA. TRBV21-1 is described as a pseudogene. This CDR3 is built from 15 residues. CDR3 amino acids: CASSNQEGANEKLFF.

This chain connects TRBV11-1 to TRBJ2-5; TCRdb indicates TRBD2, and absent DNA this call remains unverified. The CDR3 sequence is 19 residues long. Germline CDR1 SGHAT, CDR2 FQDESV (reference sequence). The CDR3 reads CASSLARSGRARDQETQYF.

V is TRBV12-3 or TRBV12-4 and J is TRBJ2-5; as DNA is missing, the TRBD1 call by TCRdb cannot be tested. The CDR3 length is 16 residues. The CDR3 sequence is CASSFLDRARGETQYF.

V is TRBV4-2 and J is TRBJ2-7. The CDR3 contains 12 residues. Germline CDR1 and CDR2: LGHNA and YNFKEQ. CDR3: CVSSQSKNEQYF.

This chain links TRBV28 with TRBJ2-3; TCRdb reports TRBD2, a call that lacks DNA to check it against. From germline, CDR1 is MDHEN and CDR2 SYDVKM. There are 15 residues in the CDR3. CDR3 amino acids: CASIGPSALTDTQYF.

The V and J genes are TRBV7-9 and TRBJ2-2; TCRdb names TRBD2, which stays unverified in the absence of DNA. This CDR3 comprises 14 residues. CDR1 is SEHNR, CDR2 FQNEAQ, per germline (reference sequence). This chain's CDR3 is CASSFEAGGGELFF.

This CDR3 reads CASSSSGTVRNEQFF. This chain links TRBV12-3 or TRBV12-4 with TRBJ2-1; TCRdb's D gene call, TRBD1, goes unchecked for lack of DNA. The CDR3 is made up of 15 amino acids.

The chain links TRBV7-3 to TRBJ1-1; the TRBD1 assignment by TCRdb is unverifiable without DNA. Germline CDR1 is SGHTA and CDR2 is FQGTGA. The CDR3 has 16 amino acids. Here the CDR3 reads CASSLLVPQVDTEAFF.

The rearrangement joins TRBV6-5 to TRBJ1-1. The CDR3 has 15 amino acids. The germline V gene has CDR1 MNHEY and CDR2 SVGAGI. The CDR3 sequence: CASSLVREMNTEAFF.

This chain uses TRBV12-3 or TRBV12-4 with TRBJ1-1; as DNA is missing, the TRBD1 call by TCRdb cannot be tested. The CDR3 is 17 amino acids. The CDR3 loop reads CASTPAPPTVGGTEAFF.

The rearrangement uses TRBV7-3 and TRBJ2-2; TCRdb returns TRBD1, unconfirmable since there is no DNA. Germline V CDR1 and CDR2: SGHTA, FQGTGA. CDR3 size: 16 residues. The CDR3 loop reads CASSSLRGTVTGELFF.

The rearrangement joins TRBV7-2 to TRBJ2-7; with no DNA, the TCRdb D assignment of TRBD1 cannot be verified. The CDR3 is 14 amino acids. CDR1 SGHTA and CDR2 FQGNSA come from the germline V gene. The CDR3 spells CASSPGAEYYEQYF. Combining the CDR3 with reference TRBV7-2 and TRBJ2-7 gives the whole variable domain GAGVSQSPSNKVTEKGKDVELRCDPISGHTALYWYRQSLGQGLEFLIYFQGNSAPDKSGLPSDRFSAERTGGSVSTLTIQRTQQEDSAVYLCASSPGAEYYEQYFGPGTRLTVT.

The chain employs TRBV5-4 and TRBJ2-3; TCRdb gives TRBD2 as the D gene, but with no DNA this cannot be confirmed. This CDR3 is 15 amino acids long. Germline lookup yields CDR1 SGHNT and CDR2 YYREEE (reference sequence). The CDR3 loop reads CASSQGLASADTQYF.

The rearrangement joins TRBV5-1 to TRBJ1-1. CDR1 is SGHRS and CDR2 is YFSETQ in the germline V gene. This CDR3 is 14 amino acids long. CDR3: CASSLETLNTEAFF.